The T cell receptor beta chain under discussion was sequenced for a study of PD-1 blockade in classical Hodgkin lymphoma. Whole-study results and caveats: By C4D1 there was a significant rise in CD4+ TCR diversity but not in CD8+ TCR diversity. The study reported lower baseline TCR diversity in newly diagnosed patients than in healthy donors. Similar baseline diversity was found in complete responders and newly diagnosed patients.

Time point in this sample: cycle 4 day 1 (C4D1), after 6 weeks of nivolumab. Autologous stem cell transplantation was followed by relapse in every patient, and brentuximab vedotin exposure varied. Magnetic negative selection was used to purify CD4+ T cells from thawed PBMCs. Method: immunoSEQ multiplex PCR; TCRdb's copy keeps in-frame clones and lacks some. Among just under 20,000 clones listed, approximately 82% were seen once. V lost 9 bases to trimming and J lost 0 bases; unmatched junction nucleotides: 3. The CDR3 has 15 residues. The V gene's germline CDR1 is SGHTA and CDR2 FQGNSA. Notes on this clone: As yet, its antigen is unknown.

The chain is built from TRBV7-2 and TRBJ2-4; 12 bases align to TRBD2. This receptor was taken from a human donor with classical Hodgkin lymphoma. This sample comprised CD4+ T cells from blood, obtained before the fourth cycle of nivolumab. The CDR3 protein is CASGLAGLAKNIQYF. The DNA for the CDR3 is TGTGCCAGTGGACTAGCGGGATTAGCCAAAAACATTCAGTACTTC. The full variable domain, its missing parts supplied by reference TRBV7-2 and TRBJ2-4, is GAGVSQSPSNKVTEKGKDVELRCDPISGHTALYWYRQSLGQGLEFLIYFQGNSAPDKSGLPSDRFSAERTGGSVSTLTIQRTQQEDSAVYLCASGLAGLAKNIQYFGAGTRLSVL.